The present T cell receptor beta chain was sequenced within a study of T-cell memory formation after mild COVID-19. Trimming removed 1 base at V and 8 bases at J, with 12 bases between. The CDR3 extends over 14 amino acids. Germline V gives CDR1 SEHNR, CDR2 FQNEAQ (reference sequence). TCRdb independently ran MiXCR on the 5' RACE reads; one entry per CDR3 protein. The repertoire holds about 250,000 distinct CDR3 sequences, with approximately 19% as singletons. Sample: PBMCs or a T cell subset sorted from them (not recorded which). The sequence derives from a young man who had mild COVID-19 (a few samples of this study predate the infection). Cell type and time point are not known. The V and J genes are TRBV7-9 and TRBJ1-3; no firm D call. The chain's CDR3 is CASSLVQPDDTIYF. For the CDR3, the DNA is TGTGCCAGCAGCTTAGTACAGCCAGATGACACCATATATTTT.